This TCR beta chain was observed in a study of T cells after yellow fever vaccination. TCRdb ran MiXCR on the 5' RACE reads and lists one entry per CDR3 protein. The data show around 310,000 distinct CDR3 sequences, 3% to 4.5% seen once. Germline values: CDR1 DFQATT, CDR2 SNEGSKA (reference sequence). With 3 bases clipped from V and 3 bases from J, the junction kept 5 bases outside the gene matches. CDR3 length: 15 amino acids. This clonotype was seen more than once but under ten times. The V gene is TRBV20-1, the J gene TRBJ2-5; 12 bases map to TRBD1. Source: PBMCs, taken 5 days after the yellow fever booster vaccination. The source of this sequence is a man aged 18 to 30 who received the YFV17D yellow fever vaccine. The CDR3, as DNA: TGCAGTGCTAGGGGGACAGGGGGCCGTGAAGAGACCCAGTACTTC. Translated, it gives CSARGTGGREETQYF.